This T cell receptor (beta chain) was identified in a study of blood T cell repertoires in COVID-19. Study context: Sites in the United States, Italy and Spain provided acute and convalescent COVID-19 samples.

CDR1 and CDR2 (germline): KGHSH, LQKENI. The V end lost 3 bases, the J end lost 8 bases, and 13 bases lay between the germline ends. CDR3 size: 14 residues. This clone occurred once. Under the authors' procedure: Reference gene primers were amplified, and this amplification served to estimate nucleated cell counts. Only in-frame clones appear in the TCRdb table, and some are missing; sequencing was by immunoSEQ multiplex PCR. V and J calls and clone size are copied from that table; D and trimming were computed from the DNA. The sample has about 150,000 clones; approximately 90% are singletons. Everyone who took part was about 18 to 89 years old, and they came from about 23 US areas. Within 2 weeks before study entry, exposed participants met a COVID-19 case.

V and J are TRBV18 and TRBJ1-4; D is possibly TRBD1 (5 bases). This sequence was found in a woman between 40 and 50 years old who had been exposed to COVID-19. What was sequenced was PBMCs or T cells enriched from blood (not recorded which). The CDR3 DNA sequence: TGTGCCAGCTCACCCGGGACTAGACGAGAAAAACTGTTTTTT. As protein: CASSPGTRREKLFF.